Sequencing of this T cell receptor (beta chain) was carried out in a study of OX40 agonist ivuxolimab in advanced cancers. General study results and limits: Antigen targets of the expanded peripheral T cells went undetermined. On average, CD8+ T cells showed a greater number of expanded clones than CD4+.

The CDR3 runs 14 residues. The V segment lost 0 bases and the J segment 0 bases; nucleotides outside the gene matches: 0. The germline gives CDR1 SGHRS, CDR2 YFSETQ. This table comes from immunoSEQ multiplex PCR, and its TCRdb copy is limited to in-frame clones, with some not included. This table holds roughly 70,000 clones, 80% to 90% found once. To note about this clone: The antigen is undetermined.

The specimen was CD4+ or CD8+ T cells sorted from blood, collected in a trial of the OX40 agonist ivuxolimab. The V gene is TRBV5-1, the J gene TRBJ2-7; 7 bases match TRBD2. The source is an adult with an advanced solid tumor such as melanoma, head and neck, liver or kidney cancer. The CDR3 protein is CASSLVAGSYEQYF. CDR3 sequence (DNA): TGCGCCAGCAGCTTGGTAGCGGGCTCCTACGAGCAGTACTTC.